The 5 T cell receptor beta chains given below trace back to one sample, sequenced in a study of T cells in localized non-small cell lung cancer (dated by TCRdb to about 2020). Libraries were prepared through the immunoSEQ multiplex PCR assay. Held by TCRdb, this immuneACCESS table contains in-frame sequences only and omits some clones. Under half of the omission traces to an unresolved V gene where checked; the cause of the rest is unknown. This sample comprises 15,000 to 19,000 clones, about 87% of them detected only once. Approximately 25% of the sample lies in the top ten. The material sequenced was peripheral blood mononuclear cells, taken before any cancer treatment. The receptors stem from a male donor aged 60 or over with stage II lung adenocarcinoma.

The V call is TRBV6-1, the J call TRBJ1-5; D is perhaps TRBD1 (5 bases). Germline V gives CDR1 MNHNS, CDR2 SASEGT. V dropped 4 bases and J dropped 6 bases, with 16 bases sitting between them. The CDR3 loop spans 15 amino acids. The CDR3 sequence is CASSGETVSRQPQHF. DNA for the CDR3: TGTGCCAGCAGTGGAGAGACAGTTAGCCGTCAGCCCCAGCATTTT.

This chain uses TRBV10-1 with TRBJ2-5, with 10 bases aligning to TRBD1. Germline loops: CDR1 WNHNN, CDR2 SYGVQD (reference sequence). This CDR3 contains 11 residues. Written as DNA, the CDR3 is TGCGTCCAGGGACAGGGGGAGACCCAGTACTTC. Its protein is CVQGQGETQYF.

This sequence joins TRBV6-6 and TRBJ2-7; 10 nucleotides line up with TRBD1. This CDR3 is 15 amino acids long. CDR1 and CDR2 (germline): MNHNY, SVGAGI (reference sequence). J was trimmed by 2 bases and V by 6 bases; bases with no gene match: 7. CDR3 sequence: CASRLGQGGPYEQYF. The DNA for the CDR3 is TGTGCCAGCAGATTAGGACAGGGGGGTCCCTACGAGCAGTACTTC.

The chain carries TRBV6-5 and TRBJ2-2; the D gene is possibly TRBD1 (6 bases). The CDR3 totals 15 residues. Trimming shortened V by 6 bases and J by 1 base, and 12 bases separated the two germline ends. Germline V gene sequence: CDR1 MNHEY, CDR2 SVGAGI. The CDR3 is CASSLRGRNTGELFF. Written as DNA, the CDR3 is TGTGCCAGCAGCCTCAGGGGTCGGAACACCGGGGAGCTGTTTTTT.

The CDR3 loop is CASSSTSGVYEQYF. The CDR3, as DNA: TGTGCCAGCAGCTCAACTAGCGGGGTTTACGAGCAGTACTTC. The J gene is TRBJ2-7, the V gene TRBV7-8, with 10 positions matching TRBD2. CDR1 and CDR2 from the germline V gene are SGHVS and FQNEAQ. The CDR3 totals 14 residues. Trimming cost V 4 bases and J 4 bases; bases outside gene matches: 4.